Described below is a single T cell receptor beta chain sequence and its context. Here immunoSEQ multiplex PCR was the method, and the copy in TCRdb shows in-frame clones only, minus some. Of about 84,000 clones listed, more than 80% are singletons. The sample is drawn from a study of blood T cell repertoires in COVID-19. The clonotype comes from a woman aged 80 or over with acute or convalescent COVID-19. The sequencing sample was made of peripheral blood.

As DNA, the CDR3 is TGTGCCAGCAGACGGGGTAATGAAAAACTGTTTTTT. Amino acids: CASRRGNEKLFF. The chain has TRBV12-3 or TRBV12-4 and TRBJ1-4; D not resolved. The V and J ends lost 6 bases and 4 bases respectively, with 6 bases between them. The CDR3 contains 12 residues.